This T cell receptor (beta chain) was recorded in a study of Graves' ophthalmopathy and Graves' hyperthyroidism. Study-level results: Most clonotypes expanded in thyroid above 0.001 frequency were present in blood too.

As the template, RNA transcripts were used to amplify TCR beta CDR3 regions. After a first-round RT-PCR with HTBI primers, a second-round multiplex PCR was run. From the multiplex PCR reads, TCRdb called clonotypes with MiXCR, one entry per CDR3 protein. This table holds around 1.1 million distinct CDR3 sequences, about 36% found once. In the case of this clonotype: Its matching antigen is unknown.

Aged 18 to 65, hyperthyroidism patients had been newly diagnosed, with under 2 months' duration. Trimming shortened V by 5 bases and J by 4 bases, and 15 bases separated the two germline ends. This CDR3 is built from 15 residues. Germline V gene lookup returns CDR1 SGHAT and CDR2 FQNNGV. The source material was peripheral blood or thyroid tissue (not recorded which). The receptor was isolated from an adult man with Graves' hyperthyroidism. The chain recombines TRBV11-2 with TRBJ1-3; D ambiguous. The CDR3 region has the DNA TGTGCCAGCAGCCAAGATGTACAGAAGGGAAACACCATATATTTT. Protein: CASSQDVQKGNTIYF.